The sequence of this TCR beta chain was determined in a study of blood T cell repertoires in COVID-19. Study in general: Nucleic acid was either cDNA or gDNA, and it came from T cells, B-cell-depleted T cells, or PBMCs.

Across fewer than 25 US areas, participants ranged in age from roughly 18 to 89 years. Which cohort a participant joined came from the clinical history participants gave. The assay was immunoSEQ multiplex PCR, and TCRdb's table has in-frame clones only and misses some. The sample includes 270,000 or so clones, 70% to 90% of them seen just once. Per the germline V gene, CDR1 is SGHRS and CDR2 is YFSETQ. The CDR3 extends over 17 amino acids. The ends were cut back, 2 bases at V and 6 bases at J, with 18 bases in the middle. This sequence joins TRBV5-1 and TRBJ1-6, with a weak D call TRBD1 (6 bases). The sample comprised PBMCs or T cells enriched from blood (not recorded which). This receptor was obtained from a woman aged 50 to 60 who had been exposed to COVID-19. CDR3 coding DNA: TGCGCCAGCAGCTTCCGAGTGACAGGCGACTTTAATTCACCCCTCCACTTT. Translating it yields CASSFRVTGDFNSPLHF. Full variable domain (missing parts from reference TRBV5-1 and TRBJ1-6): KAGVTQTPRYLIKTRGQQVTLSCSPISGHRSVSWYQQTPGQGLQFLFEYFSETQRNKGNFPGRFSGRQFSNSRSEMNVSTLELGDSALYLCASSFRVTGDFNSPLHFGNGTRLTVT.